This T cell receptor beta chain is from a study of control samples from healthy donors and cancer patients. The method was immunoSEQ multiplex PCR; TCRdb's version includes in-frame clones alone and lacks a portion of them. The sample carries around 110,000 clones, 88% recorded once. The CDR3 runs to 15 residues. Deletions cut 4 bases from V and 0 bases from J, with 11 bases between. Germline CDR1 SGHNT, CDR2 YYREEE (reference sequence). This sequence was found in a woman aged 70-85 years in good health. Sequencing input: blood. The J gene is TRBJ1-3, the V gene TRBV5-4; no reliable D call. CDR3 DNA: TGTGCCAGCAGCGCCAACAGATACTCTGGAAACACCATATATTTT. Its protein is CASSANRYSGNTIYF.